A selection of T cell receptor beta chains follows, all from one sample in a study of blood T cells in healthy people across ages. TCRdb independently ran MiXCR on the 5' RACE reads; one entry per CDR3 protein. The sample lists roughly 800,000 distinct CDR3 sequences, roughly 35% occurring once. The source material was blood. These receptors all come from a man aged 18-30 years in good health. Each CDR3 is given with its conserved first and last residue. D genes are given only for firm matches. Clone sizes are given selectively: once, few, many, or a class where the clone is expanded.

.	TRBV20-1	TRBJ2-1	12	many	TGCAGTGCTTCGTTAGCGGACAATGAGCAGTTCTTC	CSASLADNEQFF
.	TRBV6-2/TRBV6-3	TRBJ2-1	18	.	TGTGCCAGCAGCTCGATCACAGGGGCTAGGATGGAGGGCGATGAGCAGTTCTTC	CASSSITGARMEGDEQFF
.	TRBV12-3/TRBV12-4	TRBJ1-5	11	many	TGTGCCAGCAGTTTAAATCAGCCCCAGCATTTT	CASSLNQPQHF
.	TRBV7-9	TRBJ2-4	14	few	TGTGCCAGCAGCTTAGTATTGGGCCACAGTGAGCAGTACTTC	CASSLVLGHSEQYF
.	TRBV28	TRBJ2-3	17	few	TGTGCCAGCAGTTTGTATCCCGGGAAGGGGAGTGTAGATACGCAGTATTTT	CASSLYPGKGSVDTQYF
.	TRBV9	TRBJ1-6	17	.	TGTGCCAGCAGCGCTCGAGATGGGGGGGCCAACGATTCACCCCTCCACTTT	CASSARDGGANDSPLHF
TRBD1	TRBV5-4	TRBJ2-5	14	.	TGTGCCAGCAGACAGGGGACAGGGCCGGATGAGCAGTACTTC	CASRQGTGPDEQYF
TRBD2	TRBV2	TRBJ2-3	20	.	TGTGCCAGCAGTGAAGCGGTGGAGTATTCCTTTGCGGGAGTTATAGATACGCAGTATTTT	CASSEAVEYSFAGVIDTQYF
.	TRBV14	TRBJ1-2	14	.	TGTGCCAGCAGCCAAGAAGACAGAAACTATGGCTACACCTTC	CASSQEDRNYGYTF
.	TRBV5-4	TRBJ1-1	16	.	TGTGCCAGCAGCTTAATTTCCACAGGGAGGGGGGCTGAAGCTTTCTTT	CASSLISTGRGAEAFF
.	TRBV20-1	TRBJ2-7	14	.	TGCAGTGCTAGAGAGCGCGGGGTTTCCTACGAGCAGTACTTC	CSARERGVSYEQYF
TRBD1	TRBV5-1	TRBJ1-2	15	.	TGCGCCAGCAGCTTGGAGGGACAGACTAACTATGGCTACACCTTC	CASSLEGQTNYGYTF
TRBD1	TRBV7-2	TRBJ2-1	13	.	TGTGCCAGCAGTTTGCTCCGGGACAGGGAGCAGTTCTTC	CASSLLRDREQFF
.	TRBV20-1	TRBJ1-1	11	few	TGCAGTGCCCCCGCTGGGGGGAGTTCTTTCTTT	CSAPAGGSSFF
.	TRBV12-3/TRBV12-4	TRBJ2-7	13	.	TGTGCCAGCAGTTGGGGACGGGCCTACGAGCAGTACTTC	CASSWGRAYEQYF